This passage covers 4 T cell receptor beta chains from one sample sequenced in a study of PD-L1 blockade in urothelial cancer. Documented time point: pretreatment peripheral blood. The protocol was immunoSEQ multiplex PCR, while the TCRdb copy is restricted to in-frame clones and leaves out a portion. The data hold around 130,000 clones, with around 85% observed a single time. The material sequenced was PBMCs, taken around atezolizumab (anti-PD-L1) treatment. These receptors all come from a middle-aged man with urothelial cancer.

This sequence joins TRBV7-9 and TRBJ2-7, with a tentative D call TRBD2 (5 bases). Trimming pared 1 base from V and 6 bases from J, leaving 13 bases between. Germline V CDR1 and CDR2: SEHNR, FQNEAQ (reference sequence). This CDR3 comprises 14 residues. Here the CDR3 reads CASSLGTGNLEQYF. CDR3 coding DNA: TGTGCCAGCAGCTTAGGAACCGGGAACCTCGAGCAGTACTTC.

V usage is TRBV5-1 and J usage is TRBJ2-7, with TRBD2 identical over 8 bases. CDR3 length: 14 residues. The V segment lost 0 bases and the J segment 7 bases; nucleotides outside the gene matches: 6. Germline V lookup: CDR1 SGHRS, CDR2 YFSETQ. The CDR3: CASSLVLSGGEQYF. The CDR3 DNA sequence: TGCGCCAGCAGCTTGGTCCTGTCGGGGGGGGAGCAGTACTTC. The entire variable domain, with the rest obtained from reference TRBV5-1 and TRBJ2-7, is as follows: KAGVTQTPRYLIKTRGQQVTLSCSPISGHRSVSWYQQTPGQGLQFLFEYFSETQRNKGNFPGRFSGRQFSNSRSEMNVSTLELGDSALYLCASSLVLSGGEQYFGPGTRLTVT.

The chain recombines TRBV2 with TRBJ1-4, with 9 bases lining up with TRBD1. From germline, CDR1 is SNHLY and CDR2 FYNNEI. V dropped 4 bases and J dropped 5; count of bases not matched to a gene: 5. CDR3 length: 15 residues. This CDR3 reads CASSVGGTGNEKLFF. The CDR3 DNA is TGTGCCAGCAGTGTCGGGGGGACAGGGAATGAAAAACTGTTTTTT.

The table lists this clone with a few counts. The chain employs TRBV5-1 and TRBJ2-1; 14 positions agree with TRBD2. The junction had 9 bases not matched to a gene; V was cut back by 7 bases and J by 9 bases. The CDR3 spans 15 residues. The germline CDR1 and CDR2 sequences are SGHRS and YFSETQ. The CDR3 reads CASGEGLAGVGEQFF. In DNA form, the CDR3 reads TGCGCCAGCGGTGAGGGACTAGCGGGAGTAGGTGAGCAGTTCTTC.